The following is a TCR beta chain sequence with its context. Its specificity is not known. TCRdb's copy holds only in-frame clones and misses some; the assay was immunoSEQ multiplex PCR. The data contain about 26,000 clones, 90% of them seen just once; the ten biggest clones take up approximately 0.74%. This sample was taken from a study of lymphopenia after photon versus proton radiotherapy. Study-level results: Relative stability marked proton patients; photon patients lost diversity and naive cells. After lymphocyte nadir, photon-treated repertoires showed oligoclonal expansion, especially CD8+ Temra. Only patients who died were analyzed for survival; proton advantage is unproven.

The germline gives CDR1 LGHNA, CDR2 YNFKEQ. This CDR3 spans 19 amino acids. V lost 5 bases and J 0 bases, leaving 20 bases between the germline ends. The chain carries TRBV4-2 and TRBJ2-6, with D perhaps assigned TRBD1 or TRBD2 (6 bases each). This TCR derives from a woman aged 45-65 years with cholangiocarcinoma. The sequencing used peripheral blood, collected from a patient treated with photon-based radiotherapy. The CDR3 loop reads CASSSDRRGISSGANVLTF. CDR3 DNA sequence: TGTGCCAGCAGCTCCGACCGGAGGGGGATATCCTCTGGGGCCAACGTCCTGACTTTC.